The 19 T cell receptor beta chains in this list originate from one sample, sequenced in a study of T cells in Graves' hyperthyroidism and ophthalmopathy. Amplified TCR beta CDR3 regions derived from RNA transcripts. The HTBI primer set was used in a first-round RT-PCR of the TCR CDR3. TCRdb redid the calling of the multiplex PCR reads with MiXCR, one entry per CDR3 protein. This sample has fewer than 650,000 distinct CDR3 sequences, with approximately 14% found just once. The sequenced sample was blood. The origin of the receptors is a woman younger than 35 with Graves' ophthalmopathy.

In this sample, this clonotype turned up many times. CDR3 nucleotides: TGTGCCACCAGGGATCGGGCAGGGTTGGACACTGAAGCTTTCTTT. Protein product: CATRDRAGLDTEAFF. V usage is TRBV10-3 and J usage is TRBJ1-1; D is perhaps TRBD1 (5 bases). Germline V lookup: CDR1 ENHRY, CDR2 SYGVKD. The CDR3 extends over 15 amino acids. V lost 10 bases and J 3 bases, leaving 21 bases between the germline ends.

This clonotype was found many times. The chain links TRBV3-1 to TRBJ2-3; a possible D gene is TRBD1 (6 bases). This CDR3 contains 17 residues. V was clipped by 3 bases and J by 2 bases, with 18 bases between them. Germline V gene sequence: CDR1 LGHDT, CDR2 YNNKEL (reference sequence). The CDR3 DNA reads as TGTGCCAGCAGCCACCTACAGGGCCCCCCATACACAGATACGCAGTATTTT. This gives the protein CASSHLQGPPYTDTQYF.

This clonotype was detected only a few times. J is TRBJ2-5 and V is TRBV14, with D perhaps TRBD1 or TRBD2 (5 bases each). Trimming took 5 bases from V and 5 from J, leaving 12 bases between them. Germline assignment: CDR1 SGHDN and CDR2 FVKESK. CDR3 length: 13 amino acids. The CDR3 loop reads CASSSPGTETQYF. CDR3 coding DNA: TGTGCCAGCAGCAGCCCAGGGACGGAGACCCAGTACTTC.

At least ten counts were recorded for this clonotype. V usage is TRBV6-1 and J usage is TRBJ1-2; D is ambiguous. With 5 bases removed from V and 0 bases from J, the gap between germline ends came to 16 bases. Germline CDR1 is MNHNS and CDR2 is SASEGT. The CDR3 loop spans 16 amino acids. The CDR3 protein is CASSSGPTPPNYGYTF. CDR3 sequence (DNA): TGTGCCAGCAGTTCGGGCCCGACGCCCCCTAACTATGGCTACACCTTC.

This clonotype was found many times. The rearrangement uses TRBV30 and TRBJ2-7, with TRBD2 matching 7 bases. The CDR3 is 13 amino acids. V was clipped by 2 bases and J by 0 bases; unmatched bases: 1. CDR1 and CDR2 (germline): GTSNPN, SVGIG (reference sequence). Here the CDR3 DNA reads TGTGCCTGGAGTCGCGGGAGCTCCTACGAGCAGTACTTC. Residues: CAWSRGSSYEQYF.

This clonotype was found a few times. V usage is TRBV24-1 and J usage is TRBJ2-1; unclear D gene. CDR1 KGHDR and CDR2 SFDVKD come from the germline V gene. The CDR3 loop spans 13 amino acids. Trimming cost V 4 bases and J 6 bases, with 9 bases left between them. DNA of the CDR3: TGTGCCACCAGTGACTCGGACGTCAATGAGCAGTTCTTC. It specifies CATSDSDVNEQFF.

This clonotype occurred many times. The J gene is TRBJ1-1, the V gene TRBV5-1; TRBD1 aligns across 9 bases. V lost 4 bases and J lost 3; bases outside the gene matches: 4. From germline, CDR1 is SGHRS and CDR2 YFSETQ. There are 14 residues in the CDR3. The CDR3 protein is CASSVQGAYTEAFF. CDR3 coding DNA: TGCGCCAGCAGCGTACAGGGGGCTTACACTGAAGCTTTCTTT. Full variable domain (missing parts from reference TRBV5-1 and TRBJ1-1): KAGVTQTPRYLIKTRGQQVTLSCSPISGHRSVSWYQQTPGQGLQFLFEYFSETQRNKGNFPGRFSGRQFSNSRSEMNVSTLELGDSALYLCASSVQGAYTEAFFGQGTRLTVV.

This clonotype was recorded many times. This chain links TRBV7-8 with TRBJ2-5, with D hard to call. V lost 5 bases, J lost 5 bases, and 15 bases lay in between. This CDR3 region has 14 residues. Germline V gene sequence: CDR1 SGHVS, CDR2 FQNEAQ. The CDR3 DNA reads as TGTGCCAGCAGCCCCGACCGTGGTTCGGAGACCCAGTACTTC. This codes for CASSPDRGSETQYF.

There are a few counts of this clonotype. This chain joins TRBV6-6 and TRBJ2-1, with 10 nucleotides matching TRBD2. After removal of 0 bases from V and 8 bases from J, the junction contained 7 bases not matched to a gene. The CDR3 has 16 amino acids. Germline-derived CDR1 and CDR2 are MNHNY and SVGAGI (reference sequence). The DNA of the CDR3 is TGTGCCAGCAGTTACTCGCCTAGCGGGAGTGTATATGAGCAGTTCTTC. It translates to CASSYSPSGSVYEQFF.

V is TRBV19 and J is TRBJ1-2; 10 bases line up with TRBD1. Trimming cost V 7 bases and J 3 bases; bases outside gene matches: 5. CDR1 and CDR2 (germline): LNHDA, SQIVND (reference sequence). The CDR3 runs 14 residues. The CDR3: CASTMTGGYYGYTF. CDR3 sequence (DNA): TGTGCCAGTACCATGACAGGGGGCTACTATGGCTACACCTTC.

This clonotype was seen many times. The chain couples TRBV29-1 to TRBJ2-3, with TRBD1 matching 9 bases. Losses at the gene ends were 6 bases for V and 3 bases for J; bases not matched to a gene: 13. CDR3 length: 16 residues. CDR1 SQVTM and CDR2 ANQGSEA come from the germline V gene. The CDR3 region has the DNA TGCAGCGTCCAAATGACCGGGACAGGGATTACAGATACGCAGTATTTT. Translation: CSVQMTGTGITDTQYF.

Many counts were recorded for this clonotype. The chain is built from TRBV12-5 and TRBJ2-3, with TRBD1 matching 8 bases. This CDR3 has 18 residues. V lost 1 base and J lost 3; bases outside the gene matches: 12. Germline V lookup: CDR1 LGHNT, CDR2 FRNRAP. The CDR3 nucleotides read TGTGCTAGTGGTTTGGCCCTGCCGGACAGGGCGAGGACAGATACGCAGTATTTT. Translation: CASGLALPDRARTDTQYF.

There are many counts of this clonotype. This chain joins TRBV5-5 and TRBJ2-7, with D possibly being TRBD1 (5 bases). Between the trimmed V and J ends, which lost 3 bases and 1 base, there was a span of 17 bases. Looked up from germline, CDR1 is SGHKS and CDR2 is YYEKEE (reference sequence). The CDR3 runs 16 residues. CDR3 in DNA: TGTGCCAGCAGCTCCACCACCCAGGGCGCTTCCTACGAGCAGTACTTC. Encoded protein: CASSSTTQGASYEQYF. Looking up the rest from reference TRBV5-5 and TRBJ2-7 gives the full variable domain: DAGVTQSPTHLIKTRGQQVTLRCSPISGHKSVSWYQQVLGQGPQFIFQYYEKEERGRGNFPDRFSARQFPNYSSELNVNALLLGDSALYLCASSSTTQGASYEQYFGPGTRLTVT.

This clonotype was detected only a few times. V is TRBV20-1 and J is TRBJ2-3; 8 bases agree with TRBD2. CDR3 length: 19 residues. V dropped 0 bases and J dropped 1; count of bases not matched to a gene: 15. The germline CDR1 and CDR2 sequences are DFQATT and SNEGSKA (reference sequence). The CDR3 DNA reads TGCAGTGCTAGAGATTTGGGGTACGGAACTAGCGGAGGCACAGATACGCAGTATTTT. Its protein product is CSARDLGYGTSGGTDTQYF.

This clonotype was counted ten times or more. This chain links TRBV3-1 with TRBJ1-3; D unclear. Germline CDR1 LGHDT, CDR2 YNNKEL (reference sequence). The CDR3 runs to 15 residues. V lost 1 base and J 4 bases, leaving 11 bases between the germline ends. The CDR3 spells CASSQGSGIGNTIYF. The CDR3 DNA reads as TGTGCCAGCAGCCAAGGTAGCGGGATCGGAAACACCATATATTTT.

This clonotype was detected many times. The rearrangement joins TRBV20-1 to TRBJ2-3; D call uncertain. The CDR3 is 13 residues long. V was shortened by 1 base and J by 4 bases, with 9 bases between the two germline ends. Germline V gives CDR1 DFQATT, CDR2 SNEGSKA (reference sequence). CDR3 DNA sequence: TGCAGTGCTAGAGGAGACGGCGCAGATACGCAGTATTTT. Its translation is CSARGDGADTQYF.

This clonotype came up a few times. V is TRBV24-1 and J is TRBJ1-5; D is ambiguous. The CDR3 contains 14 residues. Trimming shortened V by 3 bases and J by 9 bases, and 14 bases separated the two germline ends. Germline V gene lookup returns CDR1 KGHDR and CDR2 SFDVKD. The CDR3 coding sequence is TGTGCCACCAGTGATCCTGAACACGTGGGGCCCCAGCATTTT. This gives the protein CATSDPEHVGPQHF.

This clonotype was seen repeatedly, ten times or more. The V and J genes are TRBV29-1 and TRBJ1-2, with 7 bases identical to TRBD1. J was trimmed by 2 bases and V by 5 bases; bases with no gene match: 8. The CDR3 runs to 14 residues. The germline gives CDR1 SQVTM, CDR2 ANQGSEA. The DNA of the CDR3 is TGCAGCGTTTACTCGGGACAGTCCAACTATGGCTACACCTTC. It is translated as CSVYSGQSNYGYTF.

The J gene is TRBJ1-2, the V gene TRBV20-1; no clear D gene. Deletions cut 4 bases from V and 0 bases from J, with 15 bases between. Germline assignment: CDR1 DFQATT and CDR2 SNEGSKA (reference sequence). There are 15 residues in the CDR3. The CDR3 bases are TGCAGTGCTATGGCGGTCACAAGATCTAACTATGGCTACACCTTC. As protein: CSAMAVTRSNYGYTF.